The 3 T cell receptor beta chains below come from one sample, sequenced in a study of blood T cell repertoires in COVID-19. Sequencing was performed with immunoSEQ multiplex PCR; in TCRdb, only in-frame clones are kept and a portion is missing. The sample contains roughly 250,000 clones, around 82% of which appear only once. Material: peripheral blood. The receptors shown here come from a person aged 70 to 85 with COVID-19, enrolled during active disease.

Written as DNA, the CDR3 is TGTGCCAGCAGAAGAGCGGGAGTTGAGCAGTTCTTC. Protein product: CASRRAGVEQFF. The chain carries TRBV7-2 and TRBJ2-1, with 8 bases lining up with TRBD2. V lost 6 bases, J lost 9 bases, and 4 bases stayed unmatched. The CDR3 sequence is 12 residues long. Germline CDR1 and CDR2: SGHTA and FQGNSA.

The rearrangement links TRBV18 to TRBJ2-2; the match to TRBD1 covers 7 bases. Per the germline V gene, CDR1 is KGHSH and CDR2 is LQKENI. The CDR3 loop spans 14 amino acids. The ends lost 6 bases at V and 7 bases at J; junction bases unmatched: 8. CDR3 loop: CASSQGTAHGELFF. The CDR3 region has the DNA TGTGCCAGCTCCCAAGGGACAGCCCACGGGGAGCTGTTTTTT. Full variable domain (remainder filled in from reference TRBV18 and TRBJ2-2): NAGVMQNPRHLVRRRGQEARLRCSPMKGHSHVYWYRQLPEEGLKFMVYLQKENIIDESGMPKERFSAEFPKEGPSILRIQQVVRGDSAAYFCASSQGTAHGELFFGEGSRLTVL.

This clone was counted a few times. The chain carries TRBV7-6 and TRBJ2-1; maybe TRBD2 (5 bases). Trimming stripped 5 bases from V and 6 bases from J, with 20 bases between. Germline-derived CDR1 and CDR2 are SGHVS and FNYEAQ. CDR3 length equals 16 residues. The DNA for the CDR3 is TGTGCCAGCAGCCGGGAAACCCACCGGTTTCCCAATGAGCAGTTCTTC. It encodes CASSRETHRFPNEQFF.